This T cell receptor beta chain was sequenced during a study of beta chain features in type 1 diabetes. Findings of the study overall: A potential PCR bias toward shorter templates would be equal in patient and control samples. Within patients, naive, central memory and Treg TCRB repertoires seemed more similar than within healthy donors. A moderate, significant TCRB CDR3 shortening appeared in type 1 diabetes across four CD4+ subsets. Small HLA sub-analyses could not settle whether HLA shapes TCRB rearrangement.

Investigators reverse transcribed all isolated RNA, so they sequenced expressed TCRB transcripts. There were around 3.5 million reads on average in the naive, central memory and regulatory T cell samples. Method: immunoSEQ multiplex PCR; TCRdb's copy keeps in-frame clones and lacks some. The profile shows 200,000 to 300,000 clones, roughly a tenth of them singletons. Worth noting for this clone: Its antigen is currently unknown.

Sequenced sample: naive CD4+ T cells from blood. The receptor comes from a man under 40 with type 1 diabetes.

CDR3 amino acids: CASSEGGTYGYTF. The DNA of the CDR3 is TGCGCCAGCAGCGAAGGGGGAACCTATGGCTACACCTTC. This chain joins TRBV5-1 and TRBJ1-2; weak D call: TRBD1 (6 bases). V lost 4 bases to trimming and J lost 4 bases, with 11 bases between them. Germline-derived CDR1 and CDR2 are SGHRS and YFSETQ. The CDR3 totals 13 residues.